These 22 T cell receptor beta chains were sequenced from one sample in a study of memory CD4+ T cells and cytomegalovirus serostatus. The sort gate was single viable CD3+CD4+CD8-CD45RO+ cells for memory CD4+ T cells. Measured with immunoSEQ multiplex PCR; TCRdb has only the in-frame clones, and not every one. The sample has 35,000 to 45,000 clones, 75% to 85% seen once; the top ten hold around 1.1%. The sample was memory CD4+ T cells from blood. The receptors here all came from an adult in good health and CMV-seronegative.

The rearrangement links TRBV5-6 to TRBJ1-2, with 8 bases aligning to TRBD1. Trimming at V came to 4 bases and at J to 5 bases, leaving 10 bases not matched to a gene. The CDR3 is 15 amino acids. Germline V lookup: CDR1 SGHDT, CDR2 YYEEEE. In nucleotides, the CDR3 is TGTGCCAGCAGCGACGCGGGACAGGCTTCTTATGGCTACACCTTC. Translated: CASSDAGQASYGYTF.

The CDR3 reads CASSFPQGGNTEAFF. The CDR3 region has the DNA TGTGCCAGCAGCTTTCCACAGGGCGGGAACACTGAAGCTTTCTTT. The chain carries TRBV11-2 and TRBJ1-1; a possible D gene is TRBD1 (6 bases). V was cut by 3 bases and J by 1 base, with 12 bases left in between. Germline CDR1 reads SGHAT; CDR2 reads FQNNGV. The CDR3 loop spans 15 amino acids.

The genes are TRBV5-4 and TRBJ2-3; D is uncertain. The V and J ends lost 0 bases and 4 bases respectively, with 9 bases between them. Germline V CDR1 and CDR2: SGHNT, YYREEE (reference sequence). This CDR3 has 14 residues. As DNA, the CDR3 is TGTGCCAGCAGCTTGGGATCCAGATCAGATACGCAGTATTTT. Protein: CASSLGSRSDTQYF.

The gene calls are TRBV7-8 and TRBJ2-1; 7 positions match TRBD2. The J segment lost 6 bases and the V segment lost 3 bases, leaving 11 bases of the junction unmatched. Germline CDR1 and CDR2: SGHVS and FQNEAQ. This CDR3 comprises 16 residues. The chain's CDR3 is CASSFRTRMFSNEQFF. CDR3 in DNA: TGTGCCAGCAGCTTCCGGACTAGAATGTTTAGCAATGAGCAGTTCTTC.

This clone showed up just once. The genes are TRBV4-1 and TRBJ2-1; maybe TRBD1 (5 bases). The CDR3 loop spans 18 amino acids. Germline CDR1 MGHRA, CDR2 YSYEKL. Between the trimmed V and J ends, which lost 1 base and 0 bases, there was a span of 16 bases. As DNA, the CDR3 is TGCGCCAGCAGCCAAGCCCCCACAGGACGAAGCTCCTACAATGAGCAGTTCTTC. It specifies CASSQAPTGRSSYNEQFF.

The rearrangement links TRBV6-5 to TRBJ1-1; TRBD1 matches at 7 bases. The germline V gene encodes CDR1 MNHEY and CDR2 SVGAGI. The CDR3 consists of 15 residues. V lost 5 bases and J lost 10; bases outside the gene matches: 16. The CDR3 sequence is CASSKTGLYVGGAFF. DNA of the CDR3: TGTGCCAGCAGTAAGACAGGGCTCTATGTTGGTGGAGCTTTCTTT.

The J gene is TRBJ2-3, the V gene TRBV10-3; 7 bases are shared with TRBD2. Trimming took 2 bases from V and 1 from J; bases not matched to a gene: 9. This CDR3 has 17 amino acids. Germline CDR1 is ENHRY and CDR2 is SYGVKD. CDR3 sequence (DNA): TGTGCCATCAGTGAGAATCTAGCGGCTCGGGGCACAGATACGCAGTATTTT. Its translation is CAISENLAARGTDTQYF.

The chain recombines TRBV11-3 with TRBJ1-2; perhaps TRBD1 as D (6 bases). The germline V and J ends were trimmed by 5 bases and 8 bases, with 18 bases remaining between them. The CDR3 consists of 14 residues. CDR1 and CDR2 (germline): SGHNT, YENEEA. In DNA form, the CDR3 reads TGTGCCAGCAGCCCCATCACAGGGTATAGCGGCTACACCTTC. Amino acids: CASSPITGYSGYTF. Full variable domain (outside the CDR3, taken from reference TRBV11-3 and TRBJ1-2): EAGVVQSPRYKIIEKKQPVAFWCNPISGHNTLYWYLQNLGQGPELLIRYENEEAVDDSQLPKDRFSAERLKGVDSTLKIQPAELGDSAVYLCASSPITGYSGYTFGSGTRLTVV.

This rearrangement joins TRBV4-2 to TRBJ2-7, with 7 bases matching TRBD2. V was clipped by 4 bases and J by 2 bases; unmatched bases: 5. This CDR3 is 14 amino acids long. Germline V gene sequence: CDR1 LGHNA, CDR2 YNFKEQ. Here the CDR3 reads CASSLRAGAYEQYF. For the CDR3, the DNA is TGTGCCAGCAGCCTAAGGGCGGGAGCCTACGAGCAGTACTTC.

The chain has TRBV9 and TRBJ2-6, with TRBD2 matching over 12 bases. Germline loops: CDR1 SGDLS, CDR2 YYNGEE. The CDR3 is 19 residues long. Trimming removed 0 bases from V and 2 bases from J; junction bases left unmatched: 6. In DNA form, the CDR3 reads TGTGCCAGCAGCGTAGCGACCCTAGCGGGAGGGGCTGGGGCCAACGTCCTGACTTTC. Amino acids: CASSVATLAGGAGANVLTF.

This clone was observed a few times. The gene calls are TRBV18 and TRBJ2-3; D might be TRBD2 (5 bases). The CDR3 sequence is 14 residues long. The ends were cut back, 3 bases at V and 3 bases at J, with 10 bases in the middle. The germline gives CDR1 KGHSH, CDR2 LQKENI. CDR3 nucleotide sequence: TGTGCCAGCTCACCCCCCCCGGGGACAGATACGCAGTATTTT. Amino acids: CASSPPPGTDTQYF.

The rearrangement uses TRBV27 and TRBJ1-2; 8 bases align to TRBD1. CDR3 length: 17 residues. The germline gives CDR1 MNHEY, CDR2 SMNVEV (reference sequence). The trim removed 4 bases at V and 1 base at J, leaving 11 bases unmatched. The CDR3 DNA reads TGTGCCAGCAGTTCTTCCTATATGACAGGGGATAACTATGGCTACACCTTC. Encoded protein: CASSSSYMTGDNYGYTF.

The chain is built from TRBV7-2 and TRBJ1-6; TRBD1 aligns across 7 bases. Trimming cost V 1 base and J 10 bases; bases outside gene matches: 7. Germline V gene lookup returns CDR1 SGHTA and CDR2 FQGNSA. CDR3 length: 15 amino acids. The chain's CDR3 is CASSLEWGRGSPLHF. CDR3 sequence (DNA): TGTGCCAGCAGCTTAGAGTGGGGCAGGGGGTCACCCCTCCACTTT.

This sequence joins TRBV5-1 and TRBJ2-2, with TRBD2 matching over 14 bases. The junction had 6 bases not matched to a gene; V was cut back by 2 bases and J by 6 bases. The CDR3 has 17 amino acids. CDR1 and CDR2 (germline): SGHRS, YFSETQ. CDR3 region: CASSFGTSGSSAGELFF. CDR3 coding DNA: TGCGCCAGCAGCTTCGGGACTAGCGGGAGTTCCGCCGGGGAGCTGTTTTTT. The full variable domain, completed using reference TRBV5-1 and TRBJ2-2, is KAGVTQTPRYLIKTRGQQVTLSCSPISGHRSVSWYQQTPGQGLQFLFEYFSETQRNKGNFPGRFSGRQFSNSRSEMNVSTLELGDSALYLCASSFGTSGSSAGELFFGEGSRLTVL.

This clone was detected only once. This chain connects TRBV4-1 to TRBJ2-5, with D unresolved. The CDR3 is 13 amino acids. Germline CDR1 is MGHRA and CDR2 is YSYEKL. V gave up 3 bases and J gave up 2 bases, with 7 bases separating them. The CDR3 spells CASSQGRQETQYF. In DNA form, the CDR3 reads TGCGCCAGCAGCCAGGGCAGGCAAGAGACCCAGTACTTC.

The V and J genes are TRBV19 and TRBJ1-2; D not resolved. V was cut by 5 bases and J by 5 bases, with 12 bases left in between. The CDR3 is made up of 13 amino acids. CDR1 is LNHDA and CDR2 is SQIVND in the germline V gene (reference sequence). The CDR3 nucleotides read TGTGCCAGTAGTTCGGACTGGCGTTATGGCTACACCTTC. This codes for CASSSDWRYGYTF. The full variable domain, in which reference TRBV19 and TRBJ1-2 provide the parts outside the CDR3, is DGGITQSPKYLFRKEGQNVTLSCEQNLNHDAMYWYRQDPGQGLRLIYYSQIVNDFQKGDIAEGYSVSREKKESFPLTVTSAQKNPTAFYLCASSSDWRYGYTFGSGTRLTVV.

This clone appeared a few times. The J gene is TRBJ2-2, the V gene TRBV2; 8 nucleotides align to TRBD2. CDR3 size: 13 residues. Looked up from germline, CDR1 is SNHLY and CDR2 is FYNNEI. Losses at the gene ends were 8 bases for V and 5 bases for J; bases not matched to a gene: 4. CDR3 residues: CASGKRETGELFF. CDR3 DNA: TGTGCCAGCGGGAAGCGGGAGACCGGGGAGCTGTTTTTT.

The CDR3 reads CASSQPEAGTGTGELFF. The CDR3 nucleotides are TGCGCCAGCAGTCAACCGGAAGCAGGGACGGGCACCGGGGAGCTGTTTTTT. This sequence joins TRBV23-1 and TRBJ2-2; D is tentatively TRBD1 or TRBD2 (5 bases each). TRBV23-1 is an ORF, and what it does is uncertain. The V and J ends lost 2 bases and 4 bases respectively, with 17 bases between them. The CDR3 has 17 residues.

The chain uses TRBV5-4 and TRBJ2-5, with D perhaps matching TRBD2 (5 bases). V lost 2 bases to trimming and J lost 5 bases, with 10 bases between them. The CDR3 is made up of 13 amino acids. Germline values: CDR1 SGHNT, CDR2 YYREEE (reference sequence). DNA of the CDR3: TGTGCCAGCAGCTTCGCTAGCCCTGAGACCCAGTACTTC. Its translation: CASSFASPETQYF.

This clone was recorded only once. V usage is TRBV5-4 and J usage is TRBJ1-2; D possibly corresponds to TRBD1 (5 bases). Germline assignment: CDR1 SGHNT and CDR2 YYREEE (reference sequence). This CDR3 region has 13 residues. Trimming left V 4 bases short and J 8 bases short, with 15 bases between. CDR3 nucleotide sequence: TGTGCCAGCAGCCTGAAAGGGGTCGGAGGCTACACCTTC. Its protein product is CASSLKGVGGYTF.

The genes are TRBV6-5 and TRBJ1-1; TRBD1 matches 9 bases. CDR3 length equals 14 residues. V lost 4 bases to trimming and J lost 4 bases; unmatched junction nucleotides: 4. Germline-derived CDR1 and CDR2 are MNHEY and SVGAGI. The CDR3 DNA reads as TGTGCCAGCAGTTCGACAGGGGGAGGCACTGAAGCTTTCTTT. It translates to CASSSTGGGTEAFF.

The chain employs TRBV7-6 and TRBJ1-1, with D possibly matching TRBD1 (6 bases). The CDR3 is 13 amino acids. The V end lost 5 bases, the J end lost 1 base, and 8 bases lay between the germline ends. Germline V gene lookup returns CDR1 SGHVS and CDR2 FNYEAQ. The CDR3 nucleotides read TGTGCCAGCAGCACGGGACAGAACACTGAAGCTTTCTTT. Translated: CASSTGQNTEAFF.